The source of this T cell receptor beta chain is a study of cytomegalovirus exposure and HLA in healthy donors. General study points: In a later analysis, first-cohort TCR clusters were found to tend to co-occur in the 100 to 150 validation repertoires.

In regard to this clone: Its antigen is undetermined.

Here immunoSEQ multiplex PCR was the method, and the copy in TCRdb shows in-frame clones only, minus some. The sample lists about 120,000 clones; roughly 95% were seen once. The CDR3 has 15 amino acids. From germline, CDR1 is MDHEN and CDR2 SYDVKM. V lost 2 bases to trimming and J lost 3 bases, with 12 bases between them. Input material: PBMCs. This receptor was identified in a man aged 18 to 30 in good health and CMV-seronegative. The rearrangement joins TRBV28 to TRBJ2-3; possibly TRBD2 for D (6 bases). The CDR3 DNA follows: TGTGCCAGCAGTTTACCGACGGGAGCTACAGATACGCAGTATTTT. Translated: CASSLPTGATDTQYF.